This T cell receptor beta chain comes out of a study of cytomegalovirus exposure and HLA in healthy donors. Study results and limitations: Reported performance of the classifier showed diagnosis of cytomegalovirus status with high specificity and sensitivity. In an earlier analysis, most TCR beta V segments were productive about 87% or about 30% of the time. Information on immune exposure was restricted to one variable (CMV serostatus). Later analysis indicated greater clonal expansion among HLA-associated TCR beta chains than among equally common other chains.

Comment on this clone: The antigen is undetermined.

The PCR used 60 Vbeta and 13 Jbeta primers. Clones were sequenced by immunoSEQ multiplex PCR, and TCRdb holds only the in-frame ones, with some missing. The data show some 100,000 clones, 60% to 80% seen once. The material sequenced was PBMCs. The clonotype originates from a woman younger than 35 in good health and CMV-seropositive.

The CDR3 DNA is TGTGCCAGCAGTCCGGACAGGGAATACGGGCCCCAGCATTTT. Protein sequence: CASSPDREYGPQHF. The rearrangement links TRBV6-5 to TRBJ1-5, with TRBD1 identical over 8 bases. CDR1 is MNHEY and CDR2 is SVGAGI in the germline V gene. V shed 5 bases and J 9 bases; nucleotides not matched to a gene: 9. CDR3 length: 14 residues.